The T cell receptor beta chain under discussion was sequenced for a study of response to subunit inactivated influenza vaccine. CDR1 KGHDR and CDR2 SFDVKD come from the germline V gene. The CDR3 has 16 residues. With V trimmed by 4 bases and J by 4 bases, 6 bases remained unmatched. TCRdb re-called the RT-PCR reads with MiXCR, one entry per CDR3 protein. The table includes hundreds of thousands of distinct CDR3 sequences, 11% detected once. This sample also appeared in a second study, on T cells expressing NK-cell markers. Turning to that study: Beta-chain TCR cDNA was generated via 5'RACE template switching with UMIs. The dominant NKG2C+ clonotypes represented about 1.0-7.0% of CD8+ T cells in over 5 donors. A handful of donors showed these clonotypes also leading the CD3+CD56-NKG2C+ fraction. Questions lingered over whether expanded NKG2C+ T cell clones were HCMV-specific.

V is TRBV24-1 and J is TRBJ2-3, with TRBD2 identical over 11 bases. This sequence was found in a man in his fifties or sixties who received an inactivated influenza vaccine. This specimen consisted of PBMCs from blood, obtained on the day of vaccination. In DNA, the CDR3 is TGTGCCACCAGTGACGGACTAGCGGGCGTCGCAGATACGCAGTATTTT. This sequence encodes CATSDGLAGVADTQYF.